The clone carrying this T cell receptor beta chain was seen more than once but under ten times. This record belongs to a study of blood T cell repertoires in COVID-19. The overall study: Nucleic acid was either cDNA or gDNA, and it came from T cells, B-cell-depleted T cells, or PBMCs.

In the authors' workflow: Nucleated cell counts were estimated from reference gene primer amplification. The method was immunoSEQ multiplex PCR; TCRdb's version includes in-frame clones alone and lacks a portion of them. Clonal size and the V and J genes are those of that table, whereas D and trimming came from the DNA. The sample has under 150,000 clones, around four fifths seen once. Trimming at V came to 4 bases and at J to 0 bases, leaving 18 bases not matched to a gene. This CDR3 spans 19 amino acids. The germline gives CDR1 SGHKS, CDR2 YYEKEE (reference sequence). The genes are TRBV5-5 and TRBJ2-7; TRBD2 matches 8 bases. This clonotype originated in a woman between 40 and 50 years old with active or convalescent COVID-19. The sequenced sample consisted of peripheral blood. CDR3 amino acids: CASSRRVASGLGLSYEQYF. The DNA of the CDR3 is TGTGCCAGCAGCCGAAGGGTGGCTAGCGGGCTGGGGCTCTCCTACGAGCAGTACTTC.